One and the same sample provided the 23 T cell receptor beta chains below, sequenced in a study of beta chain features in type 1 diabetes. What was sequenced were expressed TCRB transcripts, since all of the isolated RNA had been reverse transcribed. TCRdb's table, derived via immunoSEQ multiplex PCR, lists solely in-frame clones and lacks some. The table lists about 240,000 clones, 25% to 35% of them singletons, with more than 3% in the top ten. Source material: central memory CD4+ T cells from blood. These receptors came from a young man in good health.

This chain uses TRBV29-1 with TRBJ2-1, with 10 nucleotides matching TRBD2. Germline lookup yields CDR1 SQVTM and CDR2 ANQGSEA. The CDR3 sequence is 15 residues long. The trim removed 4 bases at V and 6 bases at J, leaving 9 bases unmatched. As DNA, the CDR3 is TGCAGCGTTGGGACCCTAGCGGGAGTAGGCAATGAGCAGTTCTTC. As protein: CSVGTLAGVGNEQFF.

The rearrangement uses TRBV6-5 and TRBJ2-7; D remains ambiguous. Germline V lookup: CDR1 MNHEY, CDR2 SVGAGI. Trimming stripped 5 bases from V and 6 bases from J, with 17 bases between. The CDR3 loop spans 14 amino acids. CDR3 bases: TGTGCCAGCAGTCCACGAGTGGGCCCTCTCGAGCAGTACTTC. As protein: CASSPRVGPLEQYF.

Concerning this clone itself: Distinct nucleotide sequences in the sample also encode this CDR3. V and J are TRBV15 and TRBJ2-3; D not certain. This CDR3 is 11 amino acids long. Trimming left V 3 bases short and J 4 bases short, with 2 bases between. CDR1 LNHNV and CDR2 YYDKDF come from the germline V gene (reference sequence). The CDR3 sequence is CATSRADTQYF. DNA of the CDR3: TGTGCCACCAGCAGGGCAGATACGCAGTATTTT. Full variable domain (remainder filled in from reference TRBV15 and TRBJ2-3): DAMVIQNPRYQVTQFGKPVTLSCSQTLNHNVMYWYQQKSSQAPKLLFHYYDKDFNNEADTPDNFQSRRPNTSFCFLDIRSPGLGDTAMYLCATSRADTQYFGPGTRLTVL.

The chain joins TRBV5-6 to TRBJ2-7; D is perhaps TRBD2 (6 bases). Trimming shortened V by 3 bases and J by 0 bases, and 10 bases separated the two germline ends. Germline CDR1 and CDR2: SGHDT and YYEEEE. This CDR3 is built from 14 residues. The CDR3 protein is CASSWGGTSYEQYF. CDR3 DNA sequence: TGTGCCAGCAGCTGGGGAGGTACCTCCTACGAGCAGTACTTC.

The chain employs TRBV10-3 and TRBJ2-7; 15 positions agree with TRBD2. Germline assignment: CDR1 ENHRY and CDR2 SYGVKD. The CDR3 is made up of 13 amino acids. Losses at the gene ends were 10 bases for V and 3 bases for J; bases not matched to a gene: 1. CDR3 loop: CATGLAGGYEQYF. The CDR3 DNA sequence: TGTGCCACGGGACTAGCGGGAGGCTACGAGCAGTACTTC.

Only a few counts were recorded for this clone. A far more abundant clone sits one base away, making this likely a read error. The gene calls are TRBV7-9 and TRBJ2-5; D might be TRBD1 or TRBD2, each matching 5 bases. The V end was cut by 5 bases, the J end by 4 bases, with 14 bases between. The V gene's germline CDR1 is SEHNR and CDR2 FQNEAQ (reference sequence). This CDR3 contains 14 residues. The CDR3 DNA reads as TGTGCCAGCAGCGCTAGGACTGGGGGAGAGACCCAGTACTTC. Its translation: CASSARTGGETQYF.

The rearrangement links TRBV11-2 to TRBJ2-1; no reliable D call. V lost 5 bases and J 3 bases, leaving 8 bases between the germline ends. The CDR3 consists of 13 residues. The V gene's germline CDR1 is SGHAT and CDR2 FQNNGV. As DNA, the CDR3 is TGTGCCAGCAGCCCCACAAACTACAATGAGCAGTTCTTC. As protein: CASSPTNYNEQFF.

The V and J genes are TRBV4-3 and TRBJ2-3; 7 bases map to TRBD2. V lost 2 bases to trimming and J lost 9 bases; unmatched junction nucleotides: 11. CDR1 and CDR2 from the germline V gene are LGHNA and YSLEER. The length of the CDR3 is 15 residues. In nucleotides, the CDR3 is TGCGCCAGCAGCCAATCCCCGGGAGGAAGGGACACGCAGTATTTT. Its protein is CASSQSPGGRDTQYF.

This chain uses TRBV11-2 with TRBJ2-6; D might be TRBD1 (6 bases). V was pared by 11 bases and J by 4 bases, with 21 bases between. The CDR3 covers 16 residues. Per germline, CDR1 SGHAT and CDR2 FQNNGV. The chain's CDR3 is CAGRGTTVPGANVLTF. The CDR3 DNA reads TGTGCCGGAAGGGGGACGACAGTTCCCGGGGCCAACGTCCTGACTTTC.

V and J are TRBV30 and TRBJ1-2; D is unresolved. Germline CDR1 reads GTSNPN; CDR2 reads SVGIG (reference sequence). Between the trimmed V and J ends, which lost 2 bases and 8 bases, there was a span of 9 bases. The CDR3 is 11 residues long. As DNA, the CDR3 is TGTGCCTGGAGTCCGGGGAGGGGCTACACCTTC. The encoded protein is CAWSPGRGYTF.

This clone turned up a few times. The chain carries TRBV4-3 and TRBJ2-2; TRBD1 matches 9 bases. J gave up 5 bases and V 4 bases, and 2 bases lay outside the gene matches. The germline V gene encodes CDR1 LGHNA and CDR2 YSLEER. CDR3 length equals 14 residues. The CDR3 nucleotides read TGCGCCAGCAGCCGACAGGGGGAGACCGGGGAGCTGTTTTTT. It yields the protein CASSRQGETGELFF.

This clone was seen only a few times. In the same sample, other DNA sequences code for this CDR3. The chain has TRBV29-1 and TRBJ2-7, with 9 bases that match TRBD1. This CDR3 region has 13 residues. V lost 6 bases and J lost 3; bases outside the gene matches: 6. Germline lookup yields CDR1 SQVTM and CDR2 ANQGSEA. The CDR3 nucleotides are TGCAGCGTGCCTGACAGGGGGGGCTACGAGCAGTACTTC. As protein: CSVPDRGGYEQYF.

The rearrangement joins TRBV2 to TRBJ2-3; 11 nucleotides line up with TRBD2. With 5 bases clipped from V and 1 base from J, the junction kept 2 bases outside the gene matches. This CDR3 has 15 amino acids. Germline lookup yields CDR1 SNHLY and CDR2 FYNNEI. CDR3 nucleotides: TGTGCCAGCAGTCTAGCGGGAGGCGGCACAGATACGCAGTATTTT. It codes for CASSLAGGGTDTQYF. The entire variable domain, with the rest obtained from reference TRBV2 and TRBJ2-3, is as follows: EPEVTQTPSHQVTQMGQEVILRCVPISNHLYFYWYRQILGQKVEFLVSFYNNEISEKSEIFDDQFSVERPDGSNFTLKIRSTKLEDSAMYFCASSLAGGGTDTQYFGPGTRLTVL.

A few counts support this clone. In nucleotides, the CDR3 is TGTGCCAGTCAGGGACAGGGGATTGGAAACACCATATATTTT. It translates to CASQGQGIGNTIYF. The chain has TRBV19 and TRBJ1-3; 10 nucleotides agree with TRBD1. CDR1 is LNHDA and CDR2 is SQIVND in the germline V gene (reference sequence). After removal of 8 bases from V and 3 bases from J, the junction contained 4 bases not matched to a gene. The CDR3 has 14 residues.

The table lists this clone with many counts. J is TRBJ2-3 and V is TRBV15; D is possibly TRBD2 (6 bases). Trimming stripped 0 bases from V and 3 bases from J, with 7 bases between. The CDR3 is 14 residues long. CDR1 and CDR2 from the germline V gene are LNHNV and YYDKDF (reference sequence). In DNA form, the CDR3 reads TGTGCCACCAGCAGAGACGGGACTACAGATACGCAGTATTTT. This translates into CATSRDGTTDTQYF.

The V and J genes are TRBV5-6 and TRBJ2-4; tentatively, D is TRBD1 (5 bases). The germline gives CDR1 SGHDT, CDR2 YYEEEE. CDR3 length: 16 amino acids. The V gene lost 4 bases and the J gene lost 5 bases, with 19 bases spanning the gap. The CDR3 loop reads CASSPRALPWENIQYF. As DNA, the CDR3 is TGTGCCAGCAGCCCCAGGGCTCTCCCCTGGGAAAACATTCAGTACTTC.

Only a few counts were recorded for this clone. The V and J genes are TRBV4-1 and TRBJ2-1; 10 bases fit TRBD2. The germline V gene has CDR1 MGHRA and CDR2 YSYEKL. V trimming: 6 bases; J trimming: 4 bases; junction bases outside the gene matches: 6. CDR3 length: 15 residues. Here the CDR3 reads CASSWGAGGYNEQFF. CDR3 DNA: TGCGCCAGCAGTTGGGGAGCGGGAGGGTACAATGAGCAGTTCTTC.

This clone was seen ten or more times. CDR3 region: CASSSRPEVTQYF. The DNA of the CDR3 is TGTGCCAGCAGCTCCAGACCAGAGGTGACCCAGTACTTC. The chain links TRBV7-2 to TRBJ2-5; D is ambiguous. CDR3 length equals 13 residues. Germline CDR1 reads SGHTA; CDR2 reads FQGNSA. V lost 4 bases and J 7 bases, leaving 13 bases between the germline ends.

This clone appeared a few times. The J gene is TRBJ1-1, the V gene TRBV7-6; D gene uncertain. The CDR3 spans 14 residues. Germline CDR1 is SGHVS and CDR2 is FNYEAQ. V lost 1 base and J lost 1, with 7 bases in between. CDR3 sequence (DNA): TGTGCCAGCAGCTTAGATACCACGAACACTGAAGCTTTCTTT. Encoded protein: CASSLDTTNTEAFF.

The V and J genes are TRBV4-3 and TRBJ2-3; no definite D call. Trimming cost V 0 bases and J 1 base, with 11 bases left between them. This CDR3 is built from 16 residues. Germline V gene data show CDR1 as LGHNA and CDR2 as YSLEER. The CDR3 region is CASSQEKESRTDTQYF. DNA of the CDR3: TGCGCCAGCAGCCAAGAAAAGGAGTCTCGCACAGATACGCAGTATTTT.

Ten or more counts support this clone. V usage is TRBV9 and J usage is TRBJ2-3, with TRBD1 matching 8 bases. The germline CDR1 and CDR2 sequences are SGDLS and YYNGEE. V shed 3 bases, J shed 6 bases, and the junction held 12 bases outside the gene matches. The CDR3 has 16 amino acids. CDR3 DNA sequence: TGTGCCAGCAGCGCCGTCCAGGACAGGGTAAAGGATACGCAGTATTTT. Translation: CASSAVQDRVKDTQYF.

This chain connects TRBV5-6 to TRBJ2-6, with TRBD1 matching over 7 bases. The CDR3 is made up of 14 amino acids. From germline, CDR1 is SGHDT and CDR2 YYEEEE. V lost 1 base to trimming and J lost 8 bases; unmatched junction nucleotides: 3. CDR3 region: CASSLTGATNVLTF. In DNA, the CDR3 is TGTGCCAGCAGCTTGACAGGGGCGACCAACGTCCTGACTTTC.

This clone appeared many times. V gene TRBV6-5 combines with J gene TRBJ2-1; a weak D match, TRBD2 (6 bases). The V gene lost 2 bases and the J gene lost 3 bases, with 11 bases spanning the gap. This CDR3 has 15 residues. CDR1 MNHEY and CDR2 SVGAGI come from the germline V gene. The CDR3 DNA is TGTGCCAGCAGTTACGTCCGGGGGATCTACAATGAGCAGTTCTTC. Amino acid sequence: CASSYVRGIYNEQFF.